This T cell receptor beta chain comes out of a study of patients and donors after allogeneic stem cell transplantation. A single record per CDR3 protein comes from TCRdb applying MiXCR to the RT-PCR reads. The repertoire holds 150,000 to 250,000 distinct CDR3 sequences, with less than 45% as singletons. This CDR3 is built from 16 residues. Per germline, CDR1 SGHRS and CDR2 YFSETQ. Trimming stripped 0 bases from V and 1 base from J, with 11 bases between. This TCR came from a human donor who was either an allogeneic HSCT recipient or a stem cell or donor lymphocyte infusion donor (not recorded which). It is not recorded whose cells these are; they may come from a transplant donor. Sample: blood, either unsorted or a sorted T cell fraction (not recorded which). V gene TRBV5-1 combines with J gene TRBJ1-3; D is unresolved. The CDR3 region has the DNA TGCGCCAGCAGCTTGGAGCCGCTTAGTTCTGGAAACACCATATATTTT. Translating it yields CASSLEPLSSGNTIYF.